Shown below are 7 T cell receptor beta chains from a single sample sequenced in a study of shared clonotypes between healthy human individuals. Assay used: immunoSEQ multiplex PCR; TCRdb lists only in-frame clones, some missing. In the table there are more than 1.2 million clones, 98% to 99% of which are singletons. Sequenced: naive CD4+ T cells sorted from blood. The subset denotes: CD45RA+ positively selected. Every receptor here comes from a young man in good health.

This sequence joins TRBV19 and TRBJ2-2; TRBD2 is a possible D gene (5 bases). V lost 2 bases, J lost 4 bases, and 11 bases lay in between. The germline gives CDR1 LNHDA, CDR2 SQIVND (reference sequence). This CDR3 has 15 residues. CDR3 protein: CASSIMSGATGELFF. In nucleotides, the CDR3 is TGTGCCAGTAGTATAATGAGCGGAGCCACCGGGGAGCTGTTTTTT.

The rearrangement uses TRBV7-3 and TRBJ2-2, with 8 positions matching TRBD1. The ends lost 5 bases at V and 1 base at J; junction bases unmatched: 6. The CDR3 runs 16 residues. CDR1 is SGHTA and CDR2 is FQGTGA in the germline V gene. The CDR3 region is CASSLQGAGNTGELFF. The CDR3 bases are TGTGCCAGCAGCCTCCAGGGGGCGGGGAACACCGGGGAGCTGTTTTTT.

DNA of the CDR3: TGTGCCAGCAGCTTCGGGGACTCCTACGAGCAGTACTTC. It translates to CASSFGDSYEQYF. V usage is TRBV11-3 and J usage is TRBJ2-7; perhaps TRBD2 as D (5 bases). The V and J ends lost 3 bases and 0 bases respectively, with 6 bases between them. Germline V gene lookup returns CDR1 SGHNT and CDR2 YENEEA. This CDR3 has 13 residues.

The chain links TRBV19 to TRBJ1-5, with D hard to call. V lost 6 bases to trimming and J lost 6 bases, with 9 bases between them. Germline assignment: CDR1 LNHDA and CDR2 SQIVND (reference sequence). CDR3 length equals 12 residues. This CDR3 reads CASSRVGQPQHF. CDR3 nucleotides: TGTGCCAGTAGCCGAGTAGGTCAGCCCCAGCATTTT.

CDR3 sequence (DNA): TGTGCCAGCTCACCACTCGGGCCACAGGCTCCTAACAATGAGCAGTTCTTC. This translates into CASSPLGPQAPNNEQFF. V gene TRBV18 combines with J gene TRBJ2-1; a weak D match, TRBD1 (5 bases). This CDR3 has 17 residues. Germline assignment: CDR1 KGHSH and CDR2 LQKENI. V dropped 1 base and J dropped 5 bases, with 18 bases sitting between them.

V gene TRBV19 combines with J gene TRBJ1-1; no definite D call. This CDR3 comprises 15 residues. Germline V CDR1 and CDR2: LNHDA, SQIVND (reference sequence). Trimming cost V 7 bases and J 4 bases, with 19 bases left between them. CDR3 sequence reads: CASISQPHGSTEAFF. The DNA of the CDR3 is TGTGCCAGTATTTCTCAGCCCCATGGGAGCACTGAAGCTTTCTTT.

Remarks on this clone: This specimen includes other DNA sequences encoding the same CDR3. The J gene is TRBJ1-2, the V gene TRBV2, with no clear D. The germline CDR1 and CDR2 sequences are SNHLY and FYNNEI. The CDR3 is made up of 12 amino acids. V was clipped by 3 bases and J by 4 bases, with 6 bases between them. In DNA form, the CDR3 reads TGTGCCAGCAGTGAGTCAGGCTATGGCTACACCTTC. It translates to CASSESGYGYTF.